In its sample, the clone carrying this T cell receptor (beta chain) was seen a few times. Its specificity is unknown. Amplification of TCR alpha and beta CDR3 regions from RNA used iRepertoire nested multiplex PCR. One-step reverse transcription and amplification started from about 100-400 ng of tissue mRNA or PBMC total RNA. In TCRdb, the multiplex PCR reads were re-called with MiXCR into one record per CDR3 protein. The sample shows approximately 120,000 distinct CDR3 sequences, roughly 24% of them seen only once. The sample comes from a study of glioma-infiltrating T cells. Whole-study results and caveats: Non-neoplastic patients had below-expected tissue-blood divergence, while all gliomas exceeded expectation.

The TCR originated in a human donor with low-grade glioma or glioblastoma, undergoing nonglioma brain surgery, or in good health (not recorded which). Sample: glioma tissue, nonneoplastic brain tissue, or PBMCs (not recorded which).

The CDR3 coding sequence is TGTGCCACCAGTGACCCTCGCCCCAGGGAGGGGAGGGGCCAGTACAATGAGCAGTTCTTC. This sequence encodes CATSDPRPREGRGQYNEQFF. This sequence joins TRBV24-1 and TRBJ2-1, with 7 bases lining up with TRBD2. The CDR3 spans 20 residues. CDR1 and CDR2 from the germline V gene are KGHDR and SFDVKD. V was pared by 4 bases and J by 4 bases, with 21 bases of the junction left unmatched.